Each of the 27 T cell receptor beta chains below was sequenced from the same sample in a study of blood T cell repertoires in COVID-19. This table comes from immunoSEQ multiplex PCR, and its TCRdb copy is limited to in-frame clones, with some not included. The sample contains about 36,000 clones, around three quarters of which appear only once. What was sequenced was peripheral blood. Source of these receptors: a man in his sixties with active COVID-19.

CDR3 protein: CASSLASGTTGELFF. CDR3 bases: TGCGCCAGCAGCTTGGCTAGCGGGACCACCGGGGAGCTGTTTTTT. This chain links TRBV5-1 with TRBJ2-2; 9 nucleotides match TRBD2. Germline CDR1 reads SGHRS; CDR2 reads YFSETQ. This CDR3 has 15 amino acids. Trimming at V came to 0 bases and at J to 4 bases, leaving 1 base not matched to a gene.

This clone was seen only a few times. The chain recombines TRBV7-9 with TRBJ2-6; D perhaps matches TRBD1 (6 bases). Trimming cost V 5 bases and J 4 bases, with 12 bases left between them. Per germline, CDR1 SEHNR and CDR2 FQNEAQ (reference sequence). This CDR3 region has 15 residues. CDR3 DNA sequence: TGTGCCAGCAGCACGCCAGGGGCCGGGGCCAACGTCCTGACTTTC. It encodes CASSTPGAGANVLTF.

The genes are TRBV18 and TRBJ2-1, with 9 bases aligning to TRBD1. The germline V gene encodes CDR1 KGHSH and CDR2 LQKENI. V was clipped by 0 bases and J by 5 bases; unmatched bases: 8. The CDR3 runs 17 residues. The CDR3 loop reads CASSPPGRTGVNNEQFF. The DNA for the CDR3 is TGTGCCAGCTCACCACCGGGGAGGACAGGGGTAAACAATGAGCAGTTCTTC.

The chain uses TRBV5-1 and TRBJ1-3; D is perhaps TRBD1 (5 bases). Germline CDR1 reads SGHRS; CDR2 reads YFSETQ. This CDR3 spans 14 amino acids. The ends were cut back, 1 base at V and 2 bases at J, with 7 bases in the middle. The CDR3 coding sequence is TGCGCCAGCAGCTTGTGGGGCCCTGGAAACACCATATATTTT. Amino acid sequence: CASSLWGPGNTIYF.

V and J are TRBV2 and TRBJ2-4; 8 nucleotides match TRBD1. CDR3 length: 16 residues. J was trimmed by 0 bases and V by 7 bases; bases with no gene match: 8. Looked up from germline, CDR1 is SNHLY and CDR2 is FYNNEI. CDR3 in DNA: TGTGCCAGCACCCCGGACAGGGCCCTAGCCAAAAACATTCAGTACTTC. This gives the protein CASTPDRALAKNIQYF.

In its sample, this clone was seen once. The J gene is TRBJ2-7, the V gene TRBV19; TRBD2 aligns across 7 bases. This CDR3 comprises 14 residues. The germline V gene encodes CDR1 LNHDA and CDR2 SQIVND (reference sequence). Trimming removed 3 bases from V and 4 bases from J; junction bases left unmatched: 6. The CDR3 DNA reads TGTGCCAGTAGTATCGGCGGGAGTGGGTACGAGCAGTACTTC. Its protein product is CASSIGGSGYEQYF. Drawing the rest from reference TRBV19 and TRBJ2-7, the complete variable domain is DGGITQSPKYLFRKEGQNVTLSCEQNLNHDAMYWYRQDPGQGLRLIYYSQIVNDFQKGDIAEGYSVSREKKESFPLTVTSAQKNPTAFYLCASSIGGSGYEQYFGPGTRLTVT.

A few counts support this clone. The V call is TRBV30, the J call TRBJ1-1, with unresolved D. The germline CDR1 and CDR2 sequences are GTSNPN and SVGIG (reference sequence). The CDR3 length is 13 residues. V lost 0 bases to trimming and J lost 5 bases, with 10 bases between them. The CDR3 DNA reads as TGTGCCTGGAGTGTAGAGGCGAGGACTGAAGCTTTCTTT. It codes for CAWSVEARTEAFF.

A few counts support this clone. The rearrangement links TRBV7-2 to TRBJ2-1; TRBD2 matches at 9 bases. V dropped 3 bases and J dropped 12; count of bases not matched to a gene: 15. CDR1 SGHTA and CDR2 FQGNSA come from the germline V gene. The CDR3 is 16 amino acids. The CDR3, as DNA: TGTGCCAGCAGCTTGATGATTAGCGGGGGCGCAGGAGGGCAGTTCTTC. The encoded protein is CASSLMISGGAGGQFF.

The CDR3 sequence: CASKPGLNTEAFF. CDR3 DNA sequence: TGTGCCAGCAAACCAGGGCTGAACACTGAAGCTTTCTTT. The chain links TRBV6-5 to TRBJ1-1, with D perhaps matching TRBD1 (5 bases). V was shortened by 7 bases and J by 0 bases, with 9 bases between the two germline ends. The CDR3 spans 13 residues. The V gene's germline CDR1 is MNHEY and CDR2 SVGAGI.

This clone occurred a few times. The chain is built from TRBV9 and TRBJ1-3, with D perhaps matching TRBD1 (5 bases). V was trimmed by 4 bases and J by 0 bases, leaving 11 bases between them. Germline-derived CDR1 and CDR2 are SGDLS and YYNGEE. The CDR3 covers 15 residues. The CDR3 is CASSPGLISGNTIYF. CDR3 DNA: TGTGCCAGCAGCCCGGGACTTATCTCTGGAAACACCATATATTTT. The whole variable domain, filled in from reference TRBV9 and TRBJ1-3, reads DSGVTQTPKHLITATGQRVTLRCSPRSGDLSVYWYQQSLDQGLQFLIQYYNGEERAKGNILERFSAQQFPDLHSELNLSSLELGDSALYFCASSPGLISGNTIYFGEGSWLTVV.

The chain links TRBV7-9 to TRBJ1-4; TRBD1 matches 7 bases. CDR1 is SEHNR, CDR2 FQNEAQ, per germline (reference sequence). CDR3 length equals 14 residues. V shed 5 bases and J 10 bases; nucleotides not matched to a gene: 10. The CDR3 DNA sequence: TGTGCCAGCAGCCGGGGAGAGCAGGGGGGAAAACTGTTTTTT. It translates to CASSRGEQGGKLFF.

CDR3 DNA sequence: TGTGCCAGCAGCCAACATTCCGGGAACACTGAAGCTTTCTTT. Protein: CASSQHSGNTEAFF. The chain joins TRBV3-1 (or the pseudogene TRBV3-2) to TRBJ1-1; D is undetermined. Deletions cut 2 bases from V and 1 base from J, with 8 bases between. Germline-derived CDR1 and CDR2 are LGHDT and YNNKEL (reference sequence). CDR3 length: 14 amino acids.

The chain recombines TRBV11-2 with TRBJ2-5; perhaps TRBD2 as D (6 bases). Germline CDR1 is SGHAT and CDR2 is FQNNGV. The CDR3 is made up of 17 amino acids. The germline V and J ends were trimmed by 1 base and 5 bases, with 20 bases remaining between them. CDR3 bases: TGTGCCAGCAGCTTAGTCCCCACAAGGGCGGGGTGGGAGACCCAGTACTTC. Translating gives CASSLVPTRAGWETQYF.

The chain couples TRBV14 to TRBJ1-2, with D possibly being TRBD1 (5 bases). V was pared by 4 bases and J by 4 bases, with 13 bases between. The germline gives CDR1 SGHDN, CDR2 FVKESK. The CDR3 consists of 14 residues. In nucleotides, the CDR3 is TGTGCCAGCAGCCGGGGGGTCCTAAGCTATGGCTACACCTTC. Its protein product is CASSRGVLSYGYTF.

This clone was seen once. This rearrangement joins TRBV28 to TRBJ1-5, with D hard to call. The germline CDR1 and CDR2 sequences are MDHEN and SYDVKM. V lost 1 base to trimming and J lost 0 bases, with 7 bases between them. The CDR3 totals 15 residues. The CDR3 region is CASSLSPSSNQPQHF. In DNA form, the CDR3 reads TGTGCCAGCAGTTTATCCCCCAGTAGCAATCAGCCCCAGCATTTT.

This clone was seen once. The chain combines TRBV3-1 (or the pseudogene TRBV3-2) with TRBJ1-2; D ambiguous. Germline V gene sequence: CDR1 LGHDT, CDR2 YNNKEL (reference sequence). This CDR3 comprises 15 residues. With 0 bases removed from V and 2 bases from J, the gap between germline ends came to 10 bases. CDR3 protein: CASSQEAVRNYGYTF. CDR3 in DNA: TGTGCCAGCAGCCAAGAGGCAGTCCGCAACTATGGCTACACCTTC.

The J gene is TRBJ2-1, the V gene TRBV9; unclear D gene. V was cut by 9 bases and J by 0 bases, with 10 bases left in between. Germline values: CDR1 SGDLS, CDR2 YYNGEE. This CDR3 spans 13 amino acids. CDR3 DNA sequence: TGTGCCACTGCACGGAGCTCCTACAATGAGCAGTTCTTC. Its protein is CATARSSYNEQFF.

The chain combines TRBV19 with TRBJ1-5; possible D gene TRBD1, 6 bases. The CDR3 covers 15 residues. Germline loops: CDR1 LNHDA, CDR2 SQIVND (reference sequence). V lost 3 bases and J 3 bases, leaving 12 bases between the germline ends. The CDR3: CASSMQTGNNQPQHF. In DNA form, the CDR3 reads TGTGCCAGTAGTATGCAGACAGGAAACAATCAGCCCCAGCATTTT.

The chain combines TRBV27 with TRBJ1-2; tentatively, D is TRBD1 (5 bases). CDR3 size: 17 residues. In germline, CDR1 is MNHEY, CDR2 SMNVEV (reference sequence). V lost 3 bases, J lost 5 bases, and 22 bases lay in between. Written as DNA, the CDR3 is TGTGCCAGCAGTTTTTCACCAGGGACTCTAACTTATTATGGCTACACCTTC. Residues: CASSFSPGTLTYYGYTF.

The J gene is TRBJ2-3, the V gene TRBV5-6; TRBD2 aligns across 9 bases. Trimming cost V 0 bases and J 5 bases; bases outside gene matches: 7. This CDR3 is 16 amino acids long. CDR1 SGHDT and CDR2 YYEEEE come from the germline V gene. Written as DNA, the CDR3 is TGTGCCAGCAGCTTGGGGCTAGCGGGACTTTTAGATACGCAGTATTTT. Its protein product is CASSLGLAGLLDTQYF.

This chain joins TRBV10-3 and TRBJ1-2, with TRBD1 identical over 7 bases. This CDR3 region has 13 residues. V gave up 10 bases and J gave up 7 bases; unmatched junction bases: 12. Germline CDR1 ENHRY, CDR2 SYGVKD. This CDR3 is CATVRQGLGGYTF. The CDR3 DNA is TGTGCCACCGTCAGACAGGGACTCGGTGGCTACACCTTC.

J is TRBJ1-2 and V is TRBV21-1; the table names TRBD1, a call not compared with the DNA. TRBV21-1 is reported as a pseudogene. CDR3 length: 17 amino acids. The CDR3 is CASSKLAKQGARYGYTF. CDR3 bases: TGTGCCAGCAGCAAATTGGCTAAACAGGGGGCGAGGTATGGCTACACCTTC.

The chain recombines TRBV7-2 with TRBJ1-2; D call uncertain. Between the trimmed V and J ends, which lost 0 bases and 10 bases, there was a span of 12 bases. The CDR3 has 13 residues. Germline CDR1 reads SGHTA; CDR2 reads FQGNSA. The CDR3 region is CASSLAGLDYYTF. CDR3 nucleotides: TGTGCCAGCAGCTTAGCGGGTCTAGACTACTACACCTTC.

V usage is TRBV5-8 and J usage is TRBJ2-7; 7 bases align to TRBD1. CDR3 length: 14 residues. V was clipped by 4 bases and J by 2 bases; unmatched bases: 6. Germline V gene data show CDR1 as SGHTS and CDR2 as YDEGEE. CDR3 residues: CASSLTGTAYEQYF. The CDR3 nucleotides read TGTGCCAGCAGCCTAACAGGGACAGCCTACGAGCAGTACTTC. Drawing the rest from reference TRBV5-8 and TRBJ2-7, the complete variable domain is EAGVTQSPTHLIKTRGQQATLRCSPISGHTSVYWYQQALGLGLQFLLWYDEGEERNRGNFPPRFSGRQFPNYSSELNVNALELEDSALYLCASSLTGTAYEQYFGPGTRLTVT.

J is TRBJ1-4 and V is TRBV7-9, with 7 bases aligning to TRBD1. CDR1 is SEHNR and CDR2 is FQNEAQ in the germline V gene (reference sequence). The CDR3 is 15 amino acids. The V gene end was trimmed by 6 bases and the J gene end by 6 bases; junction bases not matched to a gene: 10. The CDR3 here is CASRSDREVDEKLFF. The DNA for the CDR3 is TGTGCCAGCAGATCCGACAGGGAGGTAGATGAAAAACTGTTTTTT. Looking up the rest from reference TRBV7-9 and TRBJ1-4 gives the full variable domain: DTGVSQNPRHKITKRGQNVTFRCDPISEHNRLYWYRQTLGQGPEFLTYFQNEAQLEKSRLLSDRFSAERPKGSFSTLEIQRTEQGDSAMYLCASRSDREVDEKLFFGSGTQLSVL.

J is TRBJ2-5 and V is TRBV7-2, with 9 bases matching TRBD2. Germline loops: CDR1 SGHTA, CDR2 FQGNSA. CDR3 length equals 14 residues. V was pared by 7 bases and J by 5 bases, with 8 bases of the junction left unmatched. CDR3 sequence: CASIPYSGSETQYF. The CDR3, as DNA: TGTGCCAGCATCCCTTATAGCGGGAGCGAGACCCAGTACTTC.

DNA for the CDR3: TGTGCCAGCAGTTACTCGGTCGGTGGCACCGGGGAGCTGTTTTTT. Translated: CASSYSVGGTGELFF. The V gene is TRBV6-2 or TRBV6-3, the J gene TRBJ2-2; D unresolved. CDR1 MNHEY and CDR2 SVGEGT come from the germline V gene. The germline V and J ends were trimmed by 0 bases and 4 bases, with 9 bases remaining between them. This CDR3 spans 15 amino acids.